The rows below give T cell receptor beta chains drawn from one sample of a study of breast tumors, draining lymph nodes, adjacent tissues. TCRdb fed the multiplex PCR reads into MiXCR, producing one record per CDR3 protein. The repertoire holds 200,000 to 250,000 distinct CDR3 sequences, with under 35% as singletons. Sequenced input: axillary lymph node tissue. These receptors were collected from a female donor with breast cancer. Some clones in this sample may be carry-over from other donors' samples. Each CDR3 is given with its conserved first and last residue. The D gene is left open where the match is weak. Clone size is stated in some rows and not others, as once, few, many or a class when expanded.

len	v_gene	abundance	d_gene	j_gene	CDR3nt	CDR3aa
14	TRBV7-9	many	TRBD1	TRBJ1-4	TGTGCCAGCAGCTCCGGGACAGGGGGGGAAAAACTGTTTTTT	CASSSGTGGEKLFF
14	TRBV2	NA	NA	TRBJ1-6	TGTGCCAGCAGCGGTGAAGGTTCTAATTTCCCCCTCCACTTT	CASSGEGSNFPLHF
15	TRBV7-3	many	TRBD2	TRBJ2-3	TGTGCCAGCAGCTTATTAGGGAGGGGTGCAGATACGCAGTATTTT	CASSLLGRGADTQYF
14	TRBV11-2	many	TRBD1	TRBJ2-7	TGTGCCAGCAGCATGGGACAGGGGCCCTACGAGCAGTACTTC	CASSMGQGPYEQYF
14	TRBV2	NA	NA	TRBJ2-2	TGTGCCAGCATTGAAAGATCAAACACCGGGGAGCTGTTTTTT	CASIERSNTGELFF
16	TRBV7-6	many	TRBD1	TRBJ2-7	TGTGCCAGCAGCTCAACCCGACAGGGATTAAACTACGAGCAGTACTTC	CASSSTRQGLNYEQYF
14	TRBV9	NA	TRBD2	TRBJ2-1	TGTGCCAGCAGCCAGTCCGGGGGGGGTCATGAGCAGTTCTTC	CASSQSGGGHEQFF
15	TRBV2	many	NA	TRBJ2-7	TGTGCCAGCAGTGAAGGGGTGACGTACGCCTACGAGCAGTACTTC	CASSEGVTYAYEQYF
14	TRBV4-1	many	NA	TRBJ2-3	TGCGCCAGCAGCCCGGGGCGGGACAGCGATACGCAGTATTTT	CASSPGRDSDTQYF
18	TRBV2	NA	TRBD2	TRBJ2-1	TGTGCCAGCAGCCCCTTCCGGACTAGCGGGTCCTCCTACAATGAGCAGTTCTTC	CASSPFRTSGSSYNEQFF
13	TRBV20-1	many	NA	TRBJ1-2	TGCAGTGCCAGAGACAGGATAAACTATGGCTACACCTTC	CSARDRINYGYTF
15	TRBV9	many	TRBD2	TRBJ2-3	TGTGCCAGCAGCCCTGAGGGGCGGGAGGCAGATACGCAGTATTTT	CASSPEGREADTQYF
14	TRBV20-1	NA	NA	TRBJ1-4	TGCAGTGCTACGTGGGGGGGCCACAATGAAAAACTGTTTTTT	CSATWGGHNEKLFF
15	TRBV5-1	many	NA	TRBJ1-3	TGCGCCAGCAGCTTGGTTGGAGACTCTGGAAACACCATATATTTT	CASSLVGDSGNTIYF
14	TRBV20-1	NA	TRBD2	TRBJ2-1	TGCAGTGCCAAAGGGGCGGGAGATCACACTGAGCAGTTCTTC	CSAKGAGDHTEQFF
15	TRBV7-2	many	NA	TRBJ2-2	TGTGCCAGCAGCTTAGCGGTTGGTGGCACCGGGGAGCTGTTTTTT	CASSLAVGGTGELFF
12	TRBV11-3	many	NA	TRBJ2-7	TGTGCCAGCAGAGGCAGTTCCTACGAGCAGTACTTC	CASRGSSYEQYF
17	TRBV5-4	NA	TRBD2	TRBJ2-5	TGTGCCAGCAGCTCGGGACTAGCGGGAGGGATAGGGGAGACCCAGTACTTC	CASSSGLAGGIGETQYF
15	TRBV7-9	many	NA	TRBJ1-2	TGTGCCAGCAGCTCCCAAGGGCAGACTAACTATGGCTACACCTTC	CASSSQGQTNYGYTF
15	TRBV12-3/TRBV12-4	many	TRBD1	TRBJ1-2	TGTGCCAGCAGTTTAGATTACGGGACAGTCTATGGCTACACCTTC	CASSLDYGTVYGYTF
14	TRBV4-3	many	NA	TRBJ2-5	TGCGCCAGCCGTCAGACGGTGAATGGTATGACCCAGTACTTC	CASRQTVNGMTQYF
17	TRBV24-1	many	NA	TRBJ2-3	TGTGCCACCAGTGAAGACGTGGGTGGGGCGGGCACAGATACGCAGTATTTT	CATSEDVGGAGTDTQYF
20	TRBV5-1	many	NA	TRBJ2-6	TGCGCCAGCAGCTCCTTCGGGTGGGGAGGGGGCGGATCAGGGGCCAACGTCCTGACTTTC	CASSSFGWGGGGSGANVLTF
13	TRBV5-6	many	NA	TRBJ2-7	TGTGCCAGCAGCTTCAGCAGCTCCTACGAGCAGTACTTC	CASSFSSSYEQYF
15	TRBV24-1	many	TRBD1	TRBJ2-5	TGTGCCACCAGTGATCACGGGACAGGACGAGAGACCCAGTACTTC	CATSDHGTGRETQYF
13	TRBV6-5	many	NA	TRBJ1-2	TGTGCCAGCAAACCCGCAGGGAGAGAGGGCTACACCTTC	CASKPAGREGYTF
13	TRBV13	many	NA	TRBJ2-7	TGTGCCAGCAGCTCCGATGGGATCTACGAGCAGTACTTC	CASSSDGIYEQYF